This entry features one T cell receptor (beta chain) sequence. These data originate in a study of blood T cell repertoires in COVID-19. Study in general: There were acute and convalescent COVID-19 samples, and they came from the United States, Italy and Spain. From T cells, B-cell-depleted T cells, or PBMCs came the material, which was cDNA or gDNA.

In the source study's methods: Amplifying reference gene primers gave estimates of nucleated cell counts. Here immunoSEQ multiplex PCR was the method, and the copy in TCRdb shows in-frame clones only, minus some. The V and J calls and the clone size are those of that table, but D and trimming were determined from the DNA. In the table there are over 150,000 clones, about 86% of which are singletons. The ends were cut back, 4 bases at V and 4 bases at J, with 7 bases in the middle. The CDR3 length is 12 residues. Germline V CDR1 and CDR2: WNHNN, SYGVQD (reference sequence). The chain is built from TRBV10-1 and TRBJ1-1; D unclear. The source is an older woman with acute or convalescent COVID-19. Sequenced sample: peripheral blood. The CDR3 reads CASSGLGTEAFF. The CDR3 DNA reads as TGCGCCAGCAGTGGACTGGGCACTGAAGCTTTCTTT.